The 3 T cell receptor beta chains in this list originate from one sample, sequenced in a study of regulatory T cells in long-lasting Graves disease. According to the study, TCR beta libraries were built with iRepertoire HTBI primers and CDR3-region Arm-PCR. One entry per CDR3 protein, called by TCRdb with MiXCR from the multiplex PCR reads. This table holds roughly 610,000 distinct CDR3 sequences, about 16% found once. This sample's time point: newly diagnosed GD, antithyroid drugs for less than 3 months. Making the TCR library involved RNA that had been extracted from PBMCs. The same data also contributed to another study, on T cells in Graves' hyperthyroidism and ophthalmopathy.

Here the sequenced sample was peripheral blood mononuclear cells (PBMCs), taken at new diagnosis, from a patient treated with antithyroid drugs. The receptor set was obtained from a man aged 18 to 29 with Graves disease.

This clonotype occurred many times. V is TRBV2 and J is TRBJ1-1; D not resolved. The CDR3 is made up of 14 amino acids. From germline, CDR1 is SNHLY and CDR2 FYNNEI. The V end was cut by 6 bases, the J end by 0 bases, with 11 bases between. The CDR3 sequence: CASRGSTMNTEAFF. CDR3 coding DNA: TGTGCCAGCAGAGGGAGTACCATGAACACTGAAGCTTTCTTT. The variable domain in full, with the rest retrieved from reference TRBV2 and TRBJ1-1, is EPEVTQTPSHQVTQMGQEVILRCVPISNHLYFYWYRQILGQKVEFLVSFYNNEISEKSEIFDDQFSVERPDGSNFTLKIRSTKLEDSAMYFCASRGSTMNTEAFFGQGTRLTVV.

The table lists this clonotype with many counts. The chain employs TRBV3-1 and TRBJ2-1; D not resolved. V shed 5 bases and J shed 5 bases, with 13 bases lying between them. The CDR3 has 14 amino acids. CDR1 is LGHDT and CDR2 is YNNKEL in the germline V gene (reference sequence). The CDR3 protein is CASSITFGNNEQFF. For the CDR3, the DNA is TGTGCCAGCAGCATTACCTTCGGTAACAATGAGCAGTTCTTC.

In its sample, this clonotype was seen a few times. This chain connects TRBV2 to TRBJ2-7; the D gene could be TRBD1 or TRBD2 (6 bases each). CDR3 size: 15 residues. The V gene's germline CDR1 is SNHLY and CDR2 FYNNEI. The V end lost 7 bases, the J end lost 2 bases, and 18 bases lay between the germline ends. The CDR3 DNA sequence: TGTGCCAGCATCCAAGGGGGGCGGGATGCCTACGAGCAGTACTTC. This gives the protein CASIQGGRDAYEQYF. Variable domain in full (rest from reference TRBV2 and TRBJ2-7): EPEVTQTPSHQVTQMGQEVILRCVPISNHLYFYWYRQILGQKVEFLVSFYNNEISEKSEIFDDQFSVERPDGSNFTLKIRSTKLEDSAMYFCASIQGGRDAYEQYFGPGTRLTVT.